A single sample is the source of the 9 T cell receptor beta chains below, sequenced in a study of identical twins. TCRdb re-called the 5' RACE reads with MiXCR, one entry per CDR3 protein. This table holds a few hundred thousand distinct CDR3 sequences, approximately 9.6% found once. Another study also made use of these data, one on yellow fever vaccine responses in identical twins.

Sequenced input: PBMCs. The receptor set was obtained from a woman aged 18-29 years in good health.

The genes are TRBV5-1 and TRBJ2-3, with TRBD1 matching over 9 bases. Trimming at V came to 0 bases and at J to 3 bases, leaving 2 bases not matched to a gene. This CDR3 contains 15 residues. Germline CDR1 and CDR2: SGHRS and YFSETQ. In DNA form, the CDR3 reads TGCGCCAGCAGCTTGGGAGGGACAGGGACAGATACGCAGTATTTT. The encoded protein is CASSLGGTGTDTQYF.

There are many counts of this clonotype. The gene calls are TRBV5-6 and TRBJ2-1, with TRBD2 as a possible D gene (7 bases). V gave up 4 bases and J gave up 0 bases, with 11 bases separating them. Germline V gene sequence: CDR1 SGHDT, CDR2 YYEEEE. This CDR3 has 15 residues. The CDR3 region has the DNA TGTGCCAGCAGCCGAAGGGGGGGCTCCTACAATGAGCAGTTCTTC. Protein: CASSRRGGSYNEQFF.

The chain employs TRBV6-5 and TRBJ2-1; 8 positions agree with TRBD2. CDR3 length: 14 residues. Unmatched junction bases numbered 4, after V lost 0 bases and J lost 9 bases. Germline V gene lookup returns CDR1 MNHEY and CDR2 SVGAGI. The CDR3, as DNA: TGTGCCAGCAGTTACTCAAGCGGGGGTCGTGAGCAGTTCTTC. It is translated as CASSYSSGGREQFF.

This clonotype was recorded at least ten times. The rearrangement joins TRBV5-6 to TRBJ2-3, with D perhaps TRBD2 (5 bases). Per the germline V gene, CDR1 is SGHDT and CDR2 is YYEEEE. This CDR3 comprises 16 residues. V was pared by 0 bases and J by 4 bases, with 15 bases between. CDR3 in amino acids: CASSLVWEWSADTQYF. The CDR3 DNA reads as TGTGCCAGCAGCTTGGTATGGGAGTGGTCCGCAGATACGCAGTATTTT.

This clonotype was picked up many times. This rearrangement joins TRBV5-1 to TRBJ2-7; TRBD1 aligns across 9 bases. The CDR3 loop spans 14 amino acids. Germline CDR1 reads SGHRS; CDR2 reads YFSETQ. V was pared by 3 bases and J by 3 bases, with 4 bases of the junction left unmatched. The CDR3 protein is CASSSTGGNYEQYF. The CDR3 DNA is TGCGCCAGCAGCTCGACAGGGGGTAACTACGAGCAGTACTTC.

This clonotype showed up many times. This chain links TRBV12-3 or TRBV12-4 with TRBJ1-2; 7 bases line up with TRBD1. CDR3 length equals 13 residues. J lost 4 bases, V lost 6 bases, and 5 bases had no gene match. CDR3 DNA: TGTGCCAGCAGCCCTACAGGGGTCTATGGCTACACCTTC. Its protein is CASSPTGVYGYTF.

This clonotype was detected a few times. The chain recombines TRBV2 with TRBJ2-7, with 13 bases lining up with TRBD2. Trimming removed 9 bases from V and 5 bases from J; junction bases left unmatched: 7. The CDR3 is made up of 14 amino acids. Germline-derived CDR1 and CDR2 are SNHLY and FYNNEI. In nucleotides, the CDR3 is TGTGCCAGAAGGACTAGCGGGAGCGGCAACGAGCAGTACTTC. It codes for CARRTSGSGNEQYF.

This clonotype was counted at least ten times. The gene calls are TRBV5-1 and TRBJ2-3; tentatively, D is TRBD2 (5 bases). Germline assignment: CDR1 SGHRS and CDR2 YFSETQ. This CDR3 spans 16 amino acids. Trimming took off 0 bases at V and 2 bases at J, with 13 bases between the two ends. The CDR3 spells CASSLVPGRNTDTQYF. The DNA for the CDR3 is TGCGCCAGCAGCTTGGTTCCGGGGAGAAACACAGATACGCAGTATTTT.

The chain combines TRBV6-1 with TRBJ2-1, with D possibly matching TRBD1 (6 bases). This CDR3 has 18 amino acids. Germline CDR1 and CDR2: MNHNS and SASEGT. V gave up 3 bases and J gave up 0 bases, with 18 bases separating them. The CDR3 is CASSDVLQGAGSYNEQFF. The CDR3 bases are TGTGCCAGCAGTGACGTACTACAGGGTGCCGGCTCCTACAATGAGCAGTTCTTC.